This T cell receptor beta chain emerged from a study of shared clonotypes between healthy human individuals. This table comes from immunoSEQ multiplex PCR, and its TCRdb copy is limited to in-frame clones, with some not included. The table records hundreds of thousands of clones, approximately 96% of them present only once. CD45RO-negative cells were positively selected for CCR7, leaving out terminally differentiated effector memory CD45RA+ cells. The CDR3 has 13 residues. From germline, CDR1 is GTSNPN and CDR2 SVGIG (reference sequence). With 2 bases removed from V and 2 bases from J, the gap between germline ends came to 9 bases.

The source of this sequence is a woman in her twenties or thirties in good health. The J gene is TRBJ1-1, the V gene TRBV30, with D perhaps TRBD1 (6 bases). Sample: naive CD8+ T cells sorted from blood. The CDR3 region has the DNA TGTGCCTGGAGTACGGGGGCCAACACTGAAGCTTTCTTT. Translated: CAWSTGANTEAFF.